The 25 T cell receptor beta chains below all came from one sample that was sequenced in a study of OX40 agonist ivuxolimab in advanced cancers. This table comes from immunoSEQ multiplex PCR, and its TCRdb copy is limited to in-frame clones, with some not included. The repertoire holds 40,000 to 65,000 clones, with about four fifths as singletons. The sequencing used CD4+ or CD8+ T cells sorted from blood, collected in a trial of the OX40 agonist ivuxolimab. The receptors derive from an adult with an advanced solid tumor such as melanoma, head and neck, liver or kidney cancer.

The V and J genes are TRBV5-4 and TRBJ1-5; D is ambiguous. The CDR3 length is 13 residues. Germline V lookup: CDR1 SGHNT, CDR2 YYREEE (reference sequence). The V end was cut by 4 bases, the J end by 5 bases, with 10 bases between. The DNA of the CDR3 is TGTGCCAGCAGCCTGGGTGGGGATCAGCCCCAGCATTTT. Amino acid sequence: CASSLGGDQPQHF.

This chain uses TRBV5-3 with TRBJ2-7; tentatively, D is TRBD1 (6 bases). TRBV5-3 is recorded as an ORF, its role being uncertain. Trimming cost V 2 bases and J 2 bases, with 14 bases left between them. This CDR3 spans 15 amino acids. Written as DNA, the CDR3 is TGTGCCAGAAGCTTTACAGGGAAGGGGGCCTACGAGCAGTACTTC. Residues: CARSFTGKGAYEQYF.

The rearrangement joins TRBV11-2 to TRBJ2-1; possible D gene TRBD1, 6 bases. The CDR3 is 18 residues long. V gave up 5 bases and J gave up 4 bases, with 24 bases separating them. Germline values: CDR1 SGHAT, CDR2 FQNNGV. CDR3 DNA: TGTGCCAGCAGCCCGAGAGGCCTCGCTAGCAGGGGTTACAATGAGCAGTTCTTC. Its protein product is CASSPRGLASRGYNEQFF.

J is TRBJ2-3 and V is TRBV25-1; no reliable D call. This CDR3 region has 17 residues. CDR1 is MGHDK, CDR2 SYGVNS, per germline. The V end lost 1 base, the J end lost 1 base, and 15 bases lay between the germline ends. The CDR3 DNA reads TGTGCCAGCAGTGAATTTCGGTCGGGTGACGGCACAGATACGCAGTATTTT. Its translation is CASSEFRSGDGTDTQYF.

The rearrangement uses TRBV11-3 and TRBJ1-1; a possible D gene is TRBD1 (5 bases). CDR1 is SGHNT, CDR2 YENEEA, per germline. V lost 0 bases to trimming and J lost 7 bases, with 6 bases between them. This CDR3 contains 12 residues. This CDR3 reads CASSLEQGEAFF. The CDR3 DNA reads TGTGCCAGCAGCTTAGAGCAGGGTGAAGCTTTCTTT.

The V call is TRBV7-2, the J call TRBJ2-1; D possibly matches TRBD1 or TRBD2 (6 bases each). The CDR3 has 14 amino acids. Germline CDR1 is SGHTA and CDR2 is FQGNSA. V was clipped by 6 bases and J by 9 bases, with 18 bases between them. The CDR3: CASSFSQGRSEQFF. The CDR3 DNA reads TGTGCCAGCAGTTTTTCCCAGGGGAGGAGTGAGCAGTTCTTC.

The chain employs TRBV21-1 and TRBJ1-5; TRBD1 is the table's D call, not checked against the DNA. TRBV21-1 is a listed pseudogene. The CDR3 is 17 residues long. The CDR3 DNA follows: TGTGCCAGCAGCAAAGTGGGGGGGGACAGGGACCTATCGCCCCAGCATTTT. This sequence encodes CASSKVGGDRDLSPQHF.

This chain uses TRBV19 with TRBJ2-2; a weak D match, TRBD2 (6 bases). V gave up 3 bases and J gave up 3 bases, with 11 bases separating them. This CDR3 region has 15 residues. CDR1 is LNHDA, CDR2 SQIVND, per germline (reference sequence). In DNA form, the CDR3 reads TGTGCCAGTAGTATGAGGAGGGGTGACACCGGGGAGCTGTTTTTT. Amino acids: CASSMRRGDTGELFF.

The genes are TRBV14 and TRBJ2-2; 8 nucleotides agree with TRBD1. Looked up from germline, CDR1 is SGHDN and CDR2 is FVKESK. V shed 2 bases, J shed 7 bases, and the junction held 9 bases outside the gene matches. The length of the CDR3 is 16 residues. As DNA, the CDR3 is TGTGCCAGCAGCCAATTCCTACAGGGGGAAGGCGGGGAGCTGTTTTTT. This translates into CASSQFLQGEGGELFF.

This sequence joins TRBV5-1 and TRBJ2-1; 12 nucleotides line up with TRBD2. The CDR3 totals 17 residues. Trimming took 4 bases from V and 5 from J; bases not matched to a gene: 10. Germline V gene sequence: CDR1 SGHRS, CDR2 YFSETQ. The CDR3 DNA is TGCGCCAGCAGCCCCGCTCTAGCGGGAGGGGTGGACAATGAGCAGTTCTTC. Residues: CASSPALAGGVDNEQFF.

The V gene is TRBV7-8, the J gene TRBJ1-2; no clear D. The ends were cut back, 1 base at V and 8 bases at J, with 8 bases in the middle. The CDR3 covers 12 residues. Germline assignment: CDR1 SGHVS and CDR2 FQNEAQ. CDR3 protein: CASSLVGSGYTF. DNA for the CDR3: TGTGCCAGCAGCTTAGTTGGTAGCGGCTACACCTTC.

V and J are TRBV28 and TRBJ2-5; D is unclear. Germline loops: CDR1 MDHEN, CDR2 SYDVKM. V lost 5 bases and J 2 bases, leaving 0 bases between the germline ends. The length of the CDR3 is 10 residues. CDR3 bases: TGTGCCAGCAGTCAAGAGACCCAGTACTTC. Its translation is CASSQETQYF.

V and J are TRBV6-1 and TRBJ2-1; 9 positions agree with TRBD2. Germline lookup yields CDR1 MNHNS and CDR2 SASEGT. After removal of 10 bases from V and 4 bases from J, the junction contained 8 bases not matched to a gene. This CDR3 region has 14 residues. DNA for the CDR3: TGTGCCATCCTGAGCGGGAGGACATACAATGAGCAGTTCTTC. This sequence encodes CAILSGRTYNEQFF.

The V gene is TRBV2, the J gene TRBJ1-2; weak D call: TRBD1 (5 bases). Per germline, CDR1 SNHLY and CDR2 FYNNEI. Trimming cost V 4 bases and J 7 bases, with 19 bases left between them. The CDR3 has 15 residues. In DNA, the CDR3 is TGTGCCAGCAGTGCCTCGGGCAGGGAATTGAGTGGCTACACCTTC. The encoded protein is CASSASGRELSGYTF.

The chain uses TRBV30 and TRBJ2-1, with 10 bases fitting TRBD2. The CDR3 covers 16 residues. Germline CDR1 reads GTSNPN; CDR2 reads SVGIG (reference sequence). The V gene end was trimmed by 0 bases and the J gene end by 2 bases; junction bases not matched to a gene: 4. CDR3 nucleotides: TGTGCCTGGAGTGTACGCACTAGCGGGACCTACAATGAGCAGTTCTTC. As protein: CAWSVRTSGTYNEQFF.

The chain joins TRBV7-2 to TRBJ1-1; D unclear. The CDR3 has 14 amino acids. The V end was cut by 1 base, the J end by 1 base, with 7 bases between. Per the germline V gene, CDR1 is SGHTA and CDR2 is FQGNSA. The CDR3 here is CASSLGPQNTEAFF. In DNA form, the CDR3 reads TGTGCCAGCAGCTTAGGGCCGCAGAACACTGAAGCTTTCTTT.

V and J are TRBV2 and TRBJ1-3; D not certain. The length of the CDR3 is 14 residues. The germline gives CDR1 SNHLY, CDR2 FYNNEI. Trimming took 4 bases from V and 2 from J, leaving 9 bases between them. The CDR3 reads CASSAQTPGNTIYF. CDR3 nucleotide sequence: TGTGCCAGCAGTGCCCAGACCCCTGGAAACACCATATATTTT.

V usage is TRBV19 and J usage is TRBJ1-1; TRBD1 aligns across 7 bases. The CDR3 sequence is 13 residues long. J was trimmed by 3 bases and V by 7 bases; bases with no gene match: 5. The germline gives CDR1 LNHDA, CDR2 SQIVND (reference sequence). CDR3 region: CASIPDRDTEAFF. The CDR3 nucleotides are TGTGCCAGTATCCCAGACAGGGACACTGAAGCTTTCTTT.

V gene TRBV25-1 combines with J gene TRBJ1-1; D unclear. V was shortened by 6 bases and J by 4 bases, with 12 bases between the two germline ends. CDR1 is MGHDK, CDR2 SYGVNS, per germline. This CDR3 is 13 amino acids long. In DNA form, the CDR3 reads TGTGCCAGCAGCCTTTACCTCGGCACTGAAGCTTTCTTT. It yields the protein CASSLYLGTEAFF.

The rearrangement links TRBV7-7 to TRBJ2-5, with D perhaps matching TRBD1 (6 bases). Trimming cost V 6 bases and J 1 base, with 12 bases left between them. The CDR3 runs to 14 residues. Germline V gene data show CDR1 as SSHAT and CDR2 as FNYEAQ (reference sequence). CDR3 bases: TGTGCCAGCAGTCAGACAGGCCTCCAAGAGACCCAGTACTTC. This codes for CASSQTGLQETQYF.

This chain's CDR3 is CASSQDVGGSPLHF. In DNA form, the CDR3 reads TGTGCCAGCAGCCAAGATGTCGGGGGATCACCCCTCCACTTT. The V gene is TRBV4-2, the J gene TRBJ1-6, with a possible D match to TRBD1 (5 bases). The ends were cut back, 0 bases at V and 10 bases at J, with 10 bases in the middle. Germline assignment: CDR1 LGHNA and CDR2 YNFKEQ. The CDR3 is made up of 14 amino acids.

The chain couples TRBV10-2 to TRBJ2-3; tentative D call: TRBD1 (6 bases). V was shortened by 3 bases and J by 2 bases, with 18 bases between the two germline ends. The CDR3 covers 17 residues. Looked up from germline, CDR1 is WSHSY and CDR2 is SAAADI. In nucleotides, the CDR3 is TGCGCCAGCAGTGACCCGACCGGGACACCCAACACAGATACGCAGTATTTT. Translated: CASSDPTGTPNTDTQYF.

The chain has TRBV11-2 and TRBJ2-5; 9 bases line up with TRBD1. The V gene's germline CDR1 is SGHAT and CDR2 FQNNGV. The CDR3 consists of 16 residues. V was clipped by 6 bases and J by 0 bases; unmatched bases: 8. The CDR3 region is CASSSGQGNYQETQYF. CDR3 nucleotide sequence: TGTGCCAGCAGTTCTGGACAGGGGAACTACCAAGAGACCCAGTACTTC. The variable domain in full, completed from reference TRBV11-2 and TRBJ2-5, reads EAGVAQSPRYKIIEKRQSVAFWCNPISGHATLYWYQQILGQGPKLLIQFQNNGVVDDSQLPKDRFSAERLKGVDSTLKIQPAKLEDSAVYLCASSSGQGNYQETQYFGPGTRLLVL.

The chain is built from TRBV7-6 and TRBJ2-1; TRBD2 matches at 9 bases. This CDR3 comprises 12 residues. The germline V gene has CDR1 SGHVS and CDR2 FNYEAQ. Trimming cost V 5 bases and J 7 bases; bases outside gene matches: 0. The CDR3 sequence: CASSAGGNEQFF. CDR3 DNA sequence: TGTGCCAGCAGCGCGGGGGGGAATGAGCAGTTCTTC.

This rearrangement joins TRBV28 to TRBJ2-7, with TRBD2 matching 9 bases. The germline CDR1 and CDR2 sequences are MDHEN and SYDVKM. V shed 1 base, J shed 0 bases, and the junction held 13 bases outside the gene matches. The CDR3 loop spans 19 amino acids. The CDR3 DNA sequence: TGTGCCAGCAGTTTATTATCTTTCCCGACGACTAGCGGCTCCTACGAGCAGTACTTC. This gives the protein CASSLLSFPTTSGSYEQYF. Based on the CDR3 plus reference TRBV28 and TRBJ2-7, the full variable domain is DVKVTQSSRYLVKRTGEKVFLECVQDMDHENMFWYRQDPGLGLRLIYFSYDVKMKEKGDIPEGYSVSREKKERFSLILESASTNQTSMYLCASSLLSFPTTSGSYEQYFGPGTRLTVT.